This T cell receptor (beta chain) was documented in a study of blood T cell repertoires in COVID-19. Study-level background: Collection of acute and convalescent COVID-19 samples took place in the United States, Italy and Spain.

The V and J ends lost 1 base and 4 bases respectively, with 20 bases between them. The length of the CDR3 is 17 residues. The V gene's germline CDR1 is SGDLS and CDR2 YYNGEE. Profiling relied on immunoSEQ multiplex PCR, and the TCRdb table lists in-frame clones only, not all of them. Found here are 350,000 to 450,000 clones, over 80% of them singletons; the top ten hold roughly 5.1%. V and J are TRBV9 and TRBJ1-2, with unresolved D. Sample: PBMCs or T cells enriched from blood (not recorded which). This sequence was found in a woman aged 50 to 60 who had recovered from COVID-19. The chain's CDR3 is CASSVSVVNPEAYGYTF. The CDR3 region has the DNA TGTGCCAGCAGCGTATCCGTTGTAAATCCAGAGGCCTATGGCTACACCTTC.